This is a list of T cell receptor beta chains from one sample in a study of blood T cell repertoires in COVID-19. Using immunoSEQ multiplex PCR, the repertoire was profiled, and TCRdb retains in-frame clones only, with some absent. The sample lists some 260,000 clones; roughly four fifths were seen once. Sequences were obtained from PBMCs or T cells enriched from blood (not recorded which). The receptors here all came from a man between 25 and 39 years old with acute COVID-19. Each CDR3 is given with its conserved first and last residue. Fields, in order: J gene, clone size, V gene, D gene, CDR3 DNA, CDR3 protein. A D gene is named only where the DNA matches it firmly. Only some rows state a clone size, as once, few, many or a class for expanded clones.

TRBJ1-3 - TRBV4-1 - TGCGCCAGCAGCCAATCGGGGGGGCGTCTAGGAAACACCATATATTTT CASSQSGGRLGNTIYF
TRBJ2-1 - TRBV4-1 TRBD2 TGCGCCAGCAAAGGCCTAGCGGGAGTCGGGAATGAGCAGTTCTTC CASKGLAGVGNEQFF
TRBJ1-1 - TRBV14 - TGTGCCAGCAGCCCCCGGGTTGGTCTCACTGAAGCTTTCTTT CASSPRVGLTEAFF
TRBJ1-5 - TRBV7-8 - TGTGCCAGCAGCTTAGGACAGTTTGATAGCAATCAGCCCCAGCATTTT CASSLGQFDSNQPQHF
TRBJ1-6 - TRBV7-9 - TGTGCCAGCAGCTTAAATTTGAGCCCGACAGGCTCCTATAATTCACCCCTCCACTTT CASSLNLSPTGSYNSPLHF
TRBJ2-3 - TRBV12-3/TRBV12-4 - TGTGCCTCGCTGGAGGGCCGGACAGATACGCAGTATTTT CASLEGRTDTQYF
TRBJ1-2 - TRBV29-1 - TGCAGCGCCTACTATATTAATGGCTACACCTTC CSAYYINGYTF
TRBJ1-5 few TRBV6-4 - TGTGCCAGCAGTGACTCGGGCAACCAGCCCCAGCATTTT CASSDSGNQPQHF
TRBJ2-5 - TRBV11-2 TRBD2 TGTGCCAGCAGCTTAGATGGTAGCGGGCCAGAGACCCAGTACTTC CASSLDGSGPETQYF
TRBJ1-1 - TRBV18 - TGTGCCAGCTCACCACAGACAGCTGAGAACACTGAAGCTTTCTTT CASSPQTAENTEAFF
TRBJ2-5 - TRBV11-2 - TGTGCCAGCAGCTTAGATGGGATCAGGGGTGAGACCCAGTACTTC CASSLDGIRGETQYF
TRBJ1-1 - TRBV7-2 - TGTGCCAGCAGCTTATTTGCAGGCCCACCTCCCACTGAAGCTTTCTTT CASSLFAGPPPTEAFF
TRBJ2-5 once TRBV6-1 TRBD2 TGTGCCAGCAGTGACCTGGCAAGCGGGAGGGCCAAGGAGACCCAGTACTTC CASSDLASGRAKETQYF
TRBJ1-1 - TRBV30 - TGTGCCTGGAGTTGGAGTAACACTGAAGCTTTCTTT CAWSWSNTEAFF
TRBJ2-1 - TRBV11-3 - TGTGCCAGCAGGGGCCTTGGGTCAAGTTATGAGCAGTTCTTC CASRGLGSSYEQFF
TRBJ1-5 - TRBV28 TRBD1 TGTGCCAGCAGTCAGGGGGGCAATAGCAATCAGCCCCAGCATTTT CASSQGGNSNQPQHF
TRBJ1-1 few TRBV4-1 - TGCGCCAGCAGCCAAGTCTCAGCGTCGAACACTGAAGCTTTCTTT CASSQVSASNTEAFF
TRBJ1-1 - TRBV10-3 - TGTGCCATCAGTGAGTCGGGGGGCACTGAAGCTTTCTTT CAISESGGTEAFF
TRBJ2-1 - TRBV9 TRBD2 TGTGCCAGCAGCGTCCTAGCGGGAGGGCCATCGCGCAATGAGCAGTTCTTC CASSVLAGGPSRNEQFF
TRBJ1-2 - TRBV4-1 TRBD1 TGCGCCAGCAGCCAATATGGGGCAGGGGGCGATGGCTACACCTTC CASSQYGAGGDGYTF
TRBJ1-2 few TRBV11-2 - TGTGCCAGCAGCTTCTCCGGGGGGCGGGATGGCTACACCTTC CASSFSGGRDGYTF
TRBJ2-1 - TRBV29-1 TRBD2 TGCAGCGTTGAATCCGCGGGAGTGGGTAATGAGCAGTTCTTC CSVESAGVGNEQFF
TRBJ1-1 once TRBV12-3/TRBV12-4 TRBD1 TGTGCCAGCAGCCACGGGACAGATGAAGCTTTCTTT CASSHGTDEAFF
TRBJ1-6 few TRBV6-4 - TGTGCCAGCAGTTTACAGGGTGGGGAATCACCCCTCCACTTT CASSLQGGESPLHF
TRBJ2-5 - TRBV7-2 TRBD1 TGTGCCAGCAGCTCCCGCCGGGGACAGGGGGCGGAGACCCAGTACTTC CASSSRRGQGAETQYF
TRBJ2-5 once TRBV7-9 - TGTGCCAGCAGCTCCACCCCGGGAGTGAAACAGGACCAGTACTTC CASSSTPGVKQDQYF
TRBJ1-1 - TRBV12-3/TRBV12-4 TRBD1 TGTGCCAGCAGCAGGACAGGGGGCTTTGAAGCTTTCTTT CASSRTGGFEAFF
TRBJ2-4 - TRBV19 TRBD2 TGTGCCAGTACCCTGACTAGCGGGTCCCAAAACATTCAGTACTTC CASTLTSGSQNIQYF
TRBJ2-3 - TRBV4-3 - TGCGCCAGCAGCCAAGACGACGCGGGTTTCACAGATACGCAGTATTTT CASSQDDAGFTDTQYF
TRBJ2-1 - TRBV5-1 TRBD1 TGTGCCAGCAGCTCCAGGGGGCTGGTAGCGTCCTCCGAGCTGGGTTTCAACAATGAGCAGTTCTTC CASSSRGLVASSELGFNNEQFF
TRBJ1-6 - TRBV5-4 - TGTGCCAGCAGCTTGGCGGGAGGGGAGAATTCACCCCTCCACTTT CASSLAGGENSPLHF
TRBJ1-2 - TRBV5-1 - TGTGCCAGCAGCACAGGCGGGGGTAGCACCTTC CASSTGGGSTF
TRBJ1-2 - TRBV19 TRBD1 TGTGCCACTATAGCGGACAGGGGAAGGATCGGTTATGGCTACACCTTC CATIADRGRIGYGYTF
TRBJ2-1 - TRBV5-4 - TGTGCCAGCAGCTTGGACAGTAGGACCTACAATGAGCAGTTCTTC CASSLDSRTYNEQFF
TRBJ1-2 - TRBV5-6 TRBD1 TGTGCCAGCAGAACTGGGACAGGGAGAAGGGGGATGGCGGACTACACCTTC CASRTGTGRRGMADYTF
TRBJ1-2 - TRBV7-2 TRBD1 TGTGCCAGCAGCTTAGTCCACGGACAGGGCTTTCGGGGCTACACCTTC CASSLVHGQGFRGYTF
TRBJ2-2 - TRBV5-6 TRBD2 TGTGCCAGCAGCCAGGGACCCGGGGGGGCCACCGGGGAGCTGTTTTTT CASSQGPGGATGELFF
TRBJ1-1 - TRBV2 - TGTGCCAGCGCAGTCGGGAGTGATTCTTCTACGAACACTGAAGCTTTCTTT CASAVGSDSSTNTEAFF
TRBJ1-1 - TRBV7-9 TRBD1 TGTGCCAGCAGCTTGGGACAGGTCCGCACTGAAGCTTTCTTT CASSLGQVRTEAFF